The rows below give T cell receptor beta chains drawn from one sample of a study of shared clonotypes between healthy human individuals. Sequencing used immunoSEQ multiplex PCR; TCRdb keeps in-frame clones, though not all of them. The profile shows approximately 2.5 million clones, around nine tenths of them singletons. The sequenced sample was naive CD4+ T cells sorted from blood. The receptor source for this set is a man in his late teens or twenties in good health. CDR3s include the opening cysteine and the closing phenylalanine or tryptophan. D genes are given only for firm matches. The listing skips clone size in some rows; elsewhere it reads once, few, many or a size class.

d_call | clone_size | j_call | v_call | cdr3_aa | cdr3_nt
NA | NA | TRBJ1-2 | TRBV6-6 | CASRDSGGANGYTF | TGTGCCAGCAGGGACAGTGGGGGGGCAAATGGCTACACCTTC
NA | NA | TRBJ2-1 | TRBV18 | CASSASGYNEQFF | TGTGCCAGCTCAGCTTCTGGATACAATGAGCAGTTCTTC
NA | NA | TRBJ1-1 | TRBV5-1 | CASSFLAGWNTEAFF | TGCGCCAGCAGCTTTTTAGCCGGTTGGAACACTGAAGCTTTCTTT
TRBD2 | NA | TRBJ2-7 | TRBV18 | CASSPIASGDYEQYF | TGTGCCAGCTCACCAATCGCTAGCGGGGATTACGAGCAGTACTTC
NA | NA | TRBJ1-2 | TRBV10-3 | CAISANREGNGYTF | TGTGCCATCAGTGCAAACAGGGAGGGGAATGGCTACACCTTC
TRBD2 | NA | TRBJ2-7 | TRBV5-1 | CASSLEVAGAREQYF | TGCGCCAGCAGCTTGGAGGTAGCGGGAGCGCGCGAGCAGTACTTC
TRBD1 | NA | TRBJ1-3 | TRBV6-5 | CASTRGTASGNTIYF | TGTGCCAGCACCCGAGGGACAGCCTCTGGAAACACCATATATTTT
NA | once | TRBJ2-7 | TRBV10-3 | CAIQDGVLGTYEQYF | TGTGCCATCCAGGATGGGGTCCTAGGTACCTACGAGCAGTACTTC
TRBD2 | NA | TRBJ2-5 | TRBV5-1 | CASSGGLQETQYF | TGCGCCAGCAGCGGGGGACTACAAGAGACCCAGTACTTC
NA | NA | TRBJ2-3 | TRBV5-1 | CASSLALSGSTDTQYF | TGCGCCAGCAGCTTGGCCCTATCCGGGAGCACAGATACGCAGTATTTT
TRBD2 | few | TRBJ2-7 | TRBV6-1 | CASSEEGGARQYF | TGTGCCAGCAGCGAAGAGGGAGGGGCGAGGCAGTACTTC
TRBD1 | NA | TRBJ1-1 | TRBV15 | CATSRGTGGANTEAFF | TGTGCCACCAGCAGAGGCACAGGGGGCGCAAACACTGAAGCTTTCTTT
NA | NA | TRBJ1-1 | TRBV27 | CASSQGMNTEAFF | TGTGCCAGCAGTCAAGGGATGAACACTGAAGCTTTCTTT
NA | NA | TRBJ1-6 | TRBV7-2 | CASSPTTRSSYNSPLHF | TGTGCCAGCAGCCCGACGACCAGGAGCTCCTATAATTCACCCCTCCACTTT
NA | NA | TRBJ2-5 | TRBV10-3 | CAISENFPSGETQYF | TGTGCCATCAGTGAGAATTTCCCCTCTGGGGAGACCCAGTACTTC
TRBD2 | NA | TRBJ2-3 | TRBV30 | CAWSAGLARDTQYF | TGTGCCTGGAGCGCGGGACTAGCAAGAGATACGCAGTATTTT
NA | NA | TRBJ1-5 | TRBV7-2 | CASSLGLSNQPQHF | TGTGCCAGCAGCTTAGGCCTATCCAATCAGCCCCAGCATTTT
NA | NA | TRBJ1-6 | TRBV28 | CASSLRTGPALHF | TGTGCCAGCAGTTTGAGAACAGGGCCAGCCCTCCACTTT
NA | NA | TRBJ1-6 | TRBV5-1 | CASSLGQDSSPLHF | TGCGCCAGCAGCTTGGGACAGGATTCCTCACCCCTCCACTTT
TRBD1 | NA | TRBJ2-2 | TRBV5-4 | CASSLRDRANTGELFF | TGTGCCAGCAGCTTGCGGGACAGGGCGAACACCGGGGAGCTGTTTTTT
TRBD2 | NA | TRBJ2-1 | TRBV27 | CASREAGGVSNEQFF | TGTGCCAGCCGGGAGGCGGGGGGGGTTAGCAATGAGCAGTTCTTC
TRBD2 | NA | TRBJ2-7 | TRBV5-4 | CASSGGLAGGGSYEQYF | TGTGCCAGCAGCGGTGGACTAGCGGGAGGCGGCTCCTACGAGCAGTACTTC
TRBD2 | few | TRBJ2-3 | TRBV19 | CASSISGGTTDTQYF | TGTGCCAGTAGTATTAGCGGGGGGACCACAGATACGCAGTATTTT
NA | once | TRBJ2-7 | TRBV20-1 | CSALGSYEQYF | TGCAGTGCCCTAGGGTCCTACGAGCAGTACTTC
NA | NA | TRBJ2-7 | TRBV10-3 | CAISDAISGEQYF | TGTGCCATCAGTGATGCTATTTCGGGCGAGCAGTACTTC
NA | NA | TRBJ1-2 | TRBV6-5 | CASGRGAGYGYTF | TGTGCCAGCGGAAGGGGGGCAGGTTATGGCTACACCTTC
NA | NA | TRBJ2-1 | TRBV5-1 | CASSLVLAYNEQFF | TGCGCCAGCAGCTTGGTTCTAGCATACAATGAGCAGTTCTTC
TRBD2 | NA | TRBJ2-7 | TRBV6-5 | CASSPGLYLRNQYF | TGTGCCAGCAGTCCGGGACTATACCTACGAAACCAGTACTTC
NA | NA | TRBJ1-3 | TRBV9 | CASSETEQGGTGNTIYF | TGTGCCAGCAGCGAGACGGAACAGGGAGGAACTGGAAACACCATATATTTT
NA | NA | TRBJ2-3 | TRBV7-3 | CASSPGTSTDTQYF | TGTGCCAGCAGCCCCGGGACGTCTACAGATACGCAGTATTTT
NA | once | TRBJ1-1 | TRBV5-6 | CASSLALGANTEAFF | TGTGCCAGCAGCTTGGCCCTAGGGGCCAACACTGAAGCTTTCTTT
NA | NA | TRBJ2-3 | TRBV5-4 | CASSTGHTDTQYF | TGTGCCAGCAGCACGGGACACACAGATACGCAGTATTTT
TRBD2 | NA | TRBJ2-2 | TRBV9 | CASSGAGTSGNTGELFF | TGTGCCAGCAGCGGAGCCGGGACTAGCGGCAACACCGGGGAGCTGTTTTTT
TRBD2 | NA | TRBJ2-7 | TRBV5-1 | CASSLARVVFGLAGGPYEQYF | TGCGCCAGCAGCTTGGCCAGGGTGGTCTTCGGACTAGCGGGAGGGCCCTACGAGCAGTACTTC
NA | NA | TRBJ2-3 | TRBV30 | CAWSARGPDTQYF | TGTGCCTGGAGTGCACGAGGGCCAGATACGCAGTATTTT
TRBD1 | NA | TRBJ2-3 | TRBV5-1 | CASRDRGSSTDTQYF | TGCGCCAGCAGGGACAGGGGCTCAAGCACAGATACGCAGTATTTT
TRBD2 | NA | TRBJ2-3 | TRBV18 | CASSSGRGSTDTQYF | TGTGCCAGCTCATCGGGGCGGGGGAGCACAGATACGCAGTATTTT
NA | NA | TRBJ2-7 | TRBV27 | CASSFPGRGEQYF | TGTGCCAGCAGTTTCCCCGGACGGGGGGAGCAGTACTTC
NA | NA | TRBJ2-5 | TRBV30 | CAWSVRETQYF | TGTGCCTGGAGTGTTCGGGAGACCCAGTACTTC
NA | NA | TRBJ2-6 | TRBV27 | CASSFRSPNGYRALSSGANVLTF | TGTGCCAGCAGTTTTCGATCACCTAATGGGTACAGGGCTCTAAGCTCTGGGGCCAACGTCCTGACTTTC
TRBD2 | once | TRBJ2-3 | TRBV13 | CASSLARGTSGSTDTQYF | TGTGCCAGCAGCTTAGCCCGCGGGACTAGCGGGAGCACAGATACGCAGTATTTT
TRBD1 | few | TRBJ2-7 | TRBV7-9 | CASSAAGGGEQYF | TGTGCCAGCAGCGCGGCAGGGGGCGGCGAGCAGTACTTC
NA | NA | TRBJ1-6 | TRBV18 | CASSQLEGGNSPLHF | TGTGCCAGCTCCCAACTGGAGGGGGGTAATTCACCCCTCCACTTT
TRBD1 | NA | TRBJ2-2 | TRBV29-1 | CSVGDRILTTGELFF | TGCAGCGTTGGGGACAGGATCCTAACAACCGGGGAGCTGTTTTTT